This T cell receptor (beta chain) was documented in a study of shared clonotypes between healthy human individuals. The CDR3 runs to 17 residues. Germline-derived CDR1 and CDR2 are WNHNN and SYGVQD (reference sequence). The V and J ends lost 3 bases and 2 bases, in that order; junction bases with no gene match: 9. This table comes from immunoSEQ multiplex PCR, and its TCRdb copy is limited to in-frame clones, with some not included. The sample carries about 2 million clones, about 94% recorded once. CD45RO-negative cells were positively selected for CCR7, leaving out terminally differentiated effector memory CD45RA+ cells.

V is TRBV10-1 and J is TRBJ2-3; 9 nucleotides agree with TRBD2. The clonotype was recovered from a man between 18 and 29 years old in good health. Sequenced input: naive CD8+ T cells sorted from blood. In DNA form, the CDR3 reads TGCGCCAGCAGTGATGGAGGACTAGCGCTTTCCACAGATACGCAGTATTTT. It translates to CASSDGGLALSTDTQYF.